This T cell receptor (beta chain) derives from a study of control samples from healthy donors and cancer patients. Using immunoSEQ multiplex PCR, the repertoire was profiled, and TCRdb retains in-frame clones only, with some absent. The sample contains over 150,000 clones, around 90% of which appear only once. The V gene lost 3 bases and the J gene lost 4 bases, with 11 bases spanning the gap. This CDR3 has 14 amino acids. CDR1 is MGHDK, CDR2 SYGVNS, per germline. The specimen sequenced was blood. The gene calls are TRBV25-1 and TRBJ2-3; tentative D call: TRBD2 (6 bases). This clonotype was obtained from a woman in her 50s in good health. The DNA for the CDR3 is TGTGCCAGCAGTGACGGGGGTAGGGCAGATACGCAGTATTTT. It is translated as CASSDGGRADTQYF.